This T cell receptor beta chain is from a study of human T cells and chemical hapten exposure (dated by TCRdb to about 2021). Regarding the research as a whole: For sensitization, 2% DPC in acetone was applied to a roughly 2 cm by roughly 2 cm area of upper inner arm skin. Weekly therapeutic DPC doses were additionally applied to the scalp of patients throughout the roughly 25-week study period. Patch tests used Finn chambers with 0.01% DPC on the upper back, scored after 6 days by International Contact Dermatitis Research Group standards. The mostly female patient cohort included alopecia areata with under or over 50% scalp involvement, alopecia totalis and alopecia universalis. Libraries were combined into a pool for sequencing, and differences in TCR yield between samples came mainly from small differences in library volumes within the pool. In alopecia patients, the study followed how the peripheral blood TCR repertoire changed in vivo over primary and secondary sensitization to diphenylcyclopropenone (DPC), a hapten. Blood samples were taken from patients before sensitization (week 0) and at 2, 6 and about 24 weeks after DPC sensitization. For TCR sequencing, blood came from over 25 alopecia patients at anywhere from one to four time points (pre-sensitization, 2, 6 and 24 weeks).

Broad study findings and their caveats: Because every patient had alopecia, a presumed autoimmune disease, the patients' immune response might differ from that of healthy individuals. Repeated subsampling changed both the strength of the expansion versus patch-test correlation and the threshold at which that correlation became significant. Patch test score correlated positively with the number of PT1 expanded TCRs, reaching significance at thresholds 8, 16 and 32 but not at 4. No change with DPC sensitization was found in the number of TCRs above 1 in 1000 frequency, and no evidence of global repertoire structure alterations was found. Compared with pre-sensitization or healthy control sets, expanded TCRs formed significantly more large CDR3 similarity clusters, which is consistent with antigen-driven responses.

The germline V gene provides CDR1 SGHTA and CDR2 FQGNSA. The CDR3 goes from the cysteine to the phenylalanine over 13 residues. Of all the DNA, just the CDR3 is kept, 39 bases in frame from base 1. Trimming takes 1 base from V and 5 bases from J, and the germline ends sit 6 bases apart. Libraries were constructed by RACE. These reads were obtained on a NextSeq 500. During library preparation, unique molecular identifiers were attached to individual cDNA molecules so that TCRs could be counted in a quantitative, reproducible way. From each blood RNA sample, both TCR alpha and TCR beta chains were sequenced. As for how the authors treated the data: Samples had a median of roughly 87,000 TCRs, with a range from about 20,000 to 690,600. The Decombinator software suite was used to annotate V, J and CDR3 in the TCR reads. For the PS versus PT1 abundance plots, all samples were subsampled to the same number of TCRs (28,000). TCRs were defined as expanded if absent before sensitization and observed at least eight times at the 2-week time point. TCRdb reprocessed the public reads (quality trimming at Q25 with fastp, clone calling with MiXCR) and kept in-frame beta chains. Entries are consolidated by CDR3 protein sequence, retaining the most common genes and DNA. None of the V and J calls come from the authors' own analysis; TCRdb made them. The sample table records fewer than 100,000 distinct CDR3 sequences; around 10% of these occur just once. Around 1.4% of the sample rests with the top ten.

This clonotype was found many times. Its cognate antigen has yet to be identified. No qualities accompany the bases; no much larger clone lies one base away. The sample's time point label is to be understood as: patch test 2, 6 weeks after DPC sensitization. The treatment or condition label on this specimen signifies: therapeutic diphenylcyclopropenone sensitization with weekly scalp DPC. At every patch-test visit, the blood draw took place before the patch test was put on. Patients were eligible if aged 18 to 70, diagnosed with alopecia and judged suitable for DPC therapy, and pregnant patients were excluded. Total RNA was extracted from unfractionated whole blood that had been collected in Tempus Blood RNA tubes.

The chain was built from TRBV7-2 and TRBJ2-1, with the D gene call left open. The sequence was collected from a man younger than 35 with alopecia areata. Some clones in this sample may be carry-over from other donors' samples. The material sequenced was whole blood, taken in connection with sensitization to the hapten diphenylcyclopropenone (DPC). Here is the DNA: TGTGCCAGCAGCTTAGGACAAAACAATGAGCAGTTCTTC. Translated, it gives CASSLGQNNEQFF.